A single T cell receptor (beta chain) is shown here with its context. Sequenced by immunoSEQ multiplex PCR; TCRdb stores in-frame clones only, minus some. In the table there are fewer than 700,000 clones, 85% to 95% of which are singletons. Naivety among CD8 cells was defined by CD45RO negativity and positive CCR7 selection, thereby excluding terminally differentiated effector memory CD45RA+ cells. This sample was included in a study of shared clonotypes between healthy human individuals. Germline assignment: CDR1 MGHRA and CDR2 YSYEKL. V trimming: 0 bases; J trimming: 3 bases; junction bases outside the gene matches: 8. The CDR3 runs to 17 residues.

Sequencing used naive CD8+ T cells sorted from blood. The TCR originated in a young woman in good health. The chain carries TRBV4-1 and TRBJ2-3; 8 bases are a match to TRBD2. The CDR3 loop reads CASSQDKAGGGTDTQYF. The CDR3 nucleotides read TGCGCCAGCAGCCAAGATAAGGCGGGAGGTGGGACAGATACGCAGTATTTT.